What follows describes a single TCR beta chain. As yet, its antigen is unknown. Relative to the germline gene, one junction end is altered; a read error may explain this. The CDR3 sequence is 14 residues long. Germline CDR1 ENHRY, CDR2 SYGVKD. Each CDR3 protein gets one entry after TCRdb re-called the RT-PCR reads with MiXCR. The sample contains around 150,000 distinct CDR3 sequences, under 13% of which appear only once. The sample is drawn from a study of response to subunit inactivated influenza vaccine. Findings and limits, study-wide: T cells newly recruited by each seasonal influenza vaccination are few, the authors suggested.

Material: non-naive T cells sorted from PBMCs, obtained more than 35 days after vaccination. This TCR came from a man in his fifties or sixties who received an inactivated influenza vaccine. This chain joins TRBV10-3 and TRBJ2-5, with 7 bases matching TRBD1. The CDR3 DNA is TGTTCCATCAGTATAGGGACAGAGCAAGAGACCCAGTACTTC. It yields the protein CSISIGTEQETQYF.